The entry below describes one TCR beta chain. Germline-derived CDR1 and CDR2 are SGHKS and YYEKEE (reference sequence). Unmatched junction bases numbered 11, after V lost 1 base and J lost 2 bases. CDR3 length: 20 amino acids. The data stem from a study of cytomegalovirus exposure and HLA in healthy donors. 60 Vbeta and 13 Jbeta primers were used in PCR. Assay used: immunoSEQ multiplex PCR; TCRdb lists only in-frame clones, some missing. The listing contains 95,000 to 150,000 clones. The TCR originated in a man between 18 and 35 years old in good health and CMV-seronegative. Material for sequencing was PBMCs. The V gene is TRBV5-5, the J gene TRBJ2-1, with 14 bases aligning to TRBD2. CDR3: CASSLLGTSGSSPPYNEQFF. For the CDR3, the DNA is TGTGCCAGCAGCTTGCTAGGGACTAGCGGGAGTTCCCCTCCCTACAATGAGCAGTTCTTC. The entire variable domain, with the rest obtained from reference TRBV5-5 and TRBJ2-1, is as follows: DAGVTQSPTHLIKTRGQQVTLRCSPISGHKSVSWYQQVLGQGPQFIFQYYEKEERGRGNFPDRFSARQFPNYSSELNVNALLLGDSALYLCASSLLGTSGSSPPYNEQFFGPGTRLTVL.